This T cell receptor beta chain was obtained from a study of blood T cell repertoires in COVID-19. Study context: Collection of acute and convalescent COVID-19 samples took place in the United States, Italy and Spain.

CDR1 is MNHEY, CDR2 SVGAGI, per germline. The length of the CDR3 is 15 residues. V was clipped by 0 bases and J by 9 bases, with 15 bases between them. Participants had their cohort set by participant-reported clinical history. Those designated as exposed participants met a COVID-19 case within 2 weeks before study entry. As processed by the authors: Quantification of nucleated cells was approximated via reference gene primer amplification. TCRdb's table, derived via immunoSEQ multiplex PCR, lists solely in-frame clones and lacks some. Clone size and the V and J calls come from that table; the DNA yielded D and trimming. The data contain more than 110,000 clones, around 80% of them singletons.

This chain links TRBV6-5 with TRBJ2-4, with D tentatively TRBD1 (5 bases). The sequence was obtained from a woman younger than 35 who had been exposed to COVID-19. The sequenced sample was PBMCs or T cells enriched from blood (not recorded which). CDR3 loop: CASSYSSQGSGIQYF. The CDR3 coding sequence is TGTGCCAGCAGTTACTCGAGTCAGGGTTCTGGCATTCAGTACTTC.